This entry concerns a single T cell receptor (beta chain). The data stem from a study of blood T cell repertoires in COVID-19. Looking at the study overall: Whether acute or convalescent, the COVID-19 samples came from the United States, Italy and Spain. Nucleic acid was either cDNA or gDNA, and it came from T cells, B-cell-depleted T cells, or PBMCs.

How the authors handled the data: For nucleated cells, counts were estimated from reference gene primer amplification. Profiled with immunoSEQ multiplex PCR; TCRdb holds only in-frame clones, not every one. The D gene and trimming were derived from the DNA, and the V and J assignments and clone size from that table. The table records about 150,000 clones, under 85% of them present only once. Germline loops: CDR1 GTSNPN, CDR2 SVGIG (reference sequence). Trimming removed 2 bases from V and 5 bases from J, with 10 bases in between. There are 13 residues in the CDR3. The chain links TRBV30 to TRBJ2-1; weak D call: TRBD1 (5 bases). The TCR comes from a woman over 75 with acute or convalescent COVID-19. The sequenced sample was peripheral blood. The CDR3 loop is CAWSFGHNNEQFF. The CDR3 DNA sequence: TGTGCCTGGAGTTTCGGACACAACAATGAGCAGTTCTTC.